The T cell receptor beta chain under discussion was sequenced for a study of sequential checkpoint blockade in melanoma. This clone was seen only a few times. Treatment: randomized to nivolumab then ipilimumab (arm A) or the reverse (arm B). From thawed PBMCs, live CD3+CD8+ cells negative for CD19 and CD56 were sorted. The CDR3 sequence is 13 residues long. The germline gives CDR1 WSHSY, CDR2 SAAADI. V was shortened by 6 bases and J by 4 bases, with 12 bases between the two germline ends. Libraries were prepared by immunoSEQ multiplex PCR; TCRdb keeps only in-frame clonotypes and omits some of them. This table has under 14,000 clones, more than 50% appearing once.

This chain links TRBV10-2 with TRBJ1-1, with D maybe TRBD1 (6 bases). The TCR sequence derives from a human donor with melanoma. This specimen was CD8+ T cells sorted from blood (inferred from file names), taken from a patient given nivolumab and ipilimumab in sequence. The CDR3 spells CASRNREGTEAFF. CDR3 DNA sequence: TGCGCCAGCAGGAACAGGGAGGGCACTGAAGCTTTCTTT.